The 32 T cell receptor beta chains reported below all come from one sample, sequenced in a study of technical replicates of blood from a few donors. The method was immunoSEQ multiplex PCR; TCRdb's version includes in-frame clones alone and lacks a portion of them. The data contain more than 65,000 clones, around 90% of them singletons. The sample taken for sequencing was T cells isolated from PBMCs. The receptors were sampled from a human donor in good health.

The chain recombines TRBV7-9 with TRBJ2-7, with 8 bases aligning to TRBD1. This CDR3 spans 15 amino acids. Germline values: CDR1 SEHNR, CDR2 FQNEAQ (reference sequence). V lost 2 bases and J lost 3; bases outside the gene matches: 6. CDR3 residues: CASSLFGTGNYEQYF. For the CDR3, the DNA is TGTGCCAGCAGCTTATTCGGGACAGGAAACTACGAGCAGTACTTC. The full variable domain, with the rest looked up from reference TRBV7-9 and TRBJ2-7, is DTGVSQNPRHKITKRGQNVTFRCDPISEHNRLYWYRQTLGQGPEFLTYFQNEAQLEKSRLLSDRFSAERPKGSFSTLEIQRTEQGDSAMYLCASSLFGTGNYEQYFGPGTRLTVT.

This sequence joins TRBV25-1 and TRBJ2-1; TRBD2 agrees at 7 bases. CDR1 MGHDK and CDR2 SYGVNS come from the germline V gene. The CDR3 runs 15 residues. Trimming removed 1 base from V and 9 bases from J; junction bases left unmatched: 9. The chain's CDR3 is CASSELYRGGIEQFF. Written as DNA, the CDR3 is TGTGCCAGCAGTGAATTGTACCGGGGAGGGATTGAGCAGTTCTTC.

This chain joins TRBV9 and TRBJ1-2; no clear D. CDR1 is SGDLS and CDR2 is YYNGEE in the germline V gene. V dropped 2 bases and J dropped 6 bases, with 11 bases sitting between them. This CDR3 comprises 13 residues. The CDR3 sequence: CASSVREKNGYTF. The CDR3 DNA sequence: TGTGCCAGCAGCGTGAGGGAAAAGAATGGCTACACCTTC.

This clone was counted a single time. The V gene is TRBV7-6, the J gene TRBJ2-2; 12 nucleotides line up with TRBD2. CDR1 and CDR2 from the germline V gene are SGHVS and FNYEAQ. The CDR3 extends over 17 amino acids. The V segment lost 2 bases and the J segment 1 base; nucleotides outside the gene matches: 2. The CDR3 loop reads CASSLPLAGGNTGELFF. CDR3 DNA: TGTGCCAGCAGCTTACCACTAGCGGGAGGGAACACCGGGGAGCTGTTTTTT.

This chain uses TRBV6-6 with TRBJ2-7; a weak D match, TRBD1 (6 bases). Germline V CDR1 and CDR2: MNHNY, SVGAGI (reference sequence). Between the trimmed V and J ends, which lost 7 bases and 2 bases, there was a span of 12 bases. CDR3 length: 13 amino acids. CDR3 sequence: CASTVTGAYEQYF. The CDR3 DNA follows: TGTGCCAGCACGGTGACAGGTGCCTACGAGCAGTACTTC.

The chain recombines TRBV4-1 with TRBJ1-1; a possible D gene is TRBD1 (5 bases). The CDR3 spans 14 residues. The germline V gene encodes CDR1 MGHRA and CDR2 YSYEKL. The V end lost 0 bases, the J end lost 4 bases, and 9 bases lay between the germline ends. The CDR3, as DNA: TGCGCCAGCAGCCAAGACAGGGTAAGCACTGAAGCTTTCTTT. It codes for CASSQDRVSTEAFF.

The rearrangement joins TRBV7-3 to TRBJ2-7; a weak D match, TRBD2 (5 bases). The V end was cut by 2 bases, the J end by 5 bases, with 10 bases between. Germline CDR1 SGHTA, CDR2 FQGTGA. CDR3 size: 13 residues. The CDR3 DNA sequence: TGTGCCAGCAGCTTATTCTTCGGGGACGAGCAGTACTTC. Its protein is CASSLFFGDEQYF.

The rearrangement uses TRBV2 and TRBJ2-3; D unresolved. V lost 3 bases and J 0 bases, leaving 7 bases between the germline ends. The CDR3 extends over 14 amino acids. CDR1 and CDR2 (germline): SNHLY, FYNNEI. The CDR3 nucleotides are TGTGCCAGCAGTGACGTTTTAAGCACAGATACGCAGTATTTT. Its protein product is CASSDVLSTDTQYF.

The sample holds one count of this clone. The chain is built from TRBV4-3 and TRBJ1-2; a weak D match, TRBD1 (5 bases). The germline gives CDR1 LGHNA, CDR2 YSLEER. The CDR3 contains 15 residues. V shed 0 bases and J shed 4 bases, with 12 bases lying between them. The CDR3 DNA follows: TGCGCCAGCAGCCAAGATGGGGGGACTCTCTATGGCTACACCTTC. Amino acids: CASSQDGGTLYGYTF.

CDR3 in DNA: TGTGCCAGCAGTGAAGCGGGGACTAGCGGTTCGCAGTATTTT. Protein product: CASSEAGTSGSQYF. The V gene is TRBV6-1, the J gene TRBJ2-3; the match to TRBD2 covers 11 bases. The CDR3 runs 14 residues. Trimming at V came to 0 bases and at J to 10 bases, leaving 3 bases not matched to a gene. Germline assignment: CDR1 MNHNS and CDR2 SASEGT.

This chain joins TRBV5-8 and TRBJ2-1; 7 bases are a match to TRBD1. The CDR3 loop spans 14 amino acids. In germline, CDR1 is SGHTS, CDR2 YDEGEE. The junction had 6 bases not matched to a gene; V was cut back by 2 bases and J by 7 bases. The CDR3 sequence: CASSFRGRKNEQFF. The DNA of the CDR3 is TGTGCCAGCAGCTTTAGGGGGCGTAAAAATGAGCAGTTCTTC.

The gene calls are TRBV7-2 and TRBJ2-3, with 9 bases aligning to TRBD1. The germline CDR1 and CDR2 sequences are SGHTA and FQGNSA. Unmatched junction bases numbered 2, after V lost 6 bases and J lost 1 base. The CDR3 loop spans 14 amino acids. The CDR3 sequence: CASRWTGGTDTQYF. The CDR3 DNA sequence: TGTGCCAGCAGATGGACAGGGGGCACAGATACGCAGTATTTT.

The chain carries TRBV5-1 and TRBJ2-7; 10 bases agree with TRBD2. V dropped 2 bases and J dropped 7; count of bases not matched to a gene: 6. The germline CDR1 and CDR2 sequences are SGHRS and YFSETQ. The CDR3 is made up of 14 amino acids. In DNA form, the CDR3 reads TGCGCCAGCAGCTTACCTAGCGGGAGTAGTGAGCAGTACTTC. Encoded protein: CASSLPSGSSEQYF.

The sample holds one count of this clone. This chain links TRBV5-1 with TRBJ2-1; D perhaps matches TRBD2 (7 bases). Trimming cost V 0 bases and J 4 bases, with 14 bases left between them. Looked up from germline, CDR1 is SGHRS and CDR2 is YFSETQ. This CDR3 spans 16 amino acids. CDR3 loop: CASSLALGGGYNEQFF. The CDR3 DNA reads as TGCGCCAGCAGCTTGGCCTTGGGAGGGGGATACAATGAGCAGTTCTTC.

This chain uses TRBV30 with TRBJ2-1; no reliable D call. The V gene's germline CDR1 is GTSNPN and CDR2 SVGIG (reference sequence). The V and J ends lost 5 bases and 1 base respectively, with 9 bases between them. There are 13 residues in the CDR3. The CDR3 here is CAWGEVSYNEQFF. CDR3 nucleotide sequence: TGTGCCTGGGGAGAGGTTTCCTACAATGAGCAGTTCTTC. The entire variable domain, with the rest obtained from reference TRBV30 and TRBJ2-1, is as follows: SQTIHQWPATLVQPVGSPLSLECTVEGTSNPNLYWYRQAAGRGLQLLFYSVGIGQISSEVPQNLSASRPQDRQFILSSKKLLLSDSGFYLCAWGEVSYNEQFFGPGTRLTVL.

The chain joins TRBV15 to TRBJ2-2, with D possibly being TRBD1 (6 bases). CDR1 LNHNV and CDR2 YYDKDF come from the germline V gene (reference sequence). V was shortened by 8 bases and J by 1 base, with 11 bases between the two germline ends. The CDR3 has 14 amino acids. The CDR3 nucleotides are TGTGCCACCGGGGGCAGTATGAACACCGGGGAGCTGTTTTTT. It yields the protein CATGGSMNTGELFF.

The CDR3 DNA reads as TGCGCCAGCAGCTTCGACAGGGGGGGAAATGGCTACACCTTC. Residues: CASSFDRGGNGYTF. The chain is built from TRBV5-1 and TRBJ1-2; 9 bases are shared with TRBD1. CDR1 SGHRS and CDR2 YFSETQ come from the germline V gene. There are 14 residues in the CDR3. The V gene end was trimmed by 2 bases and the J gene end by 6 bases; junction bases not matched to a gene: 5.

The chain links TRBV7-2 to TRBJ2-7; D not resolved. V gave up 8 bases and J gave up 2 bases, with 10 bases separating them. There are 12 residues in the CDR3. Germline CDR1 is SGHTA and CDR2 is FQGNSA. CDR3 in DNA: TGTGCCAGCGCTATAATCCCCTACGAGCAGTACTTC. This translates into CASAIIPYEQYF.

The chain carries TRBV4-1 and TRBJ1-1; 11 nucleotides agree with TRBD1. V shed 2 bases, J shed 3 bases, and the junction held 2 bases outside the gene matches. This CDR3 contains 15 residues. Germline-derived CDR1 and CDR2 are MGHRA and YSYEKL. DNA for the CDR3: TGCGCCAGCAGCCAACCGGGACAGGGGGACACTGAAGCTTTCTTT. Protein sequence: CASSQPGQGDTEAFF.

The chain couples TRBV4-2 to TRBJ2-3, with TRBD2 identical over 13 bases. Germline V gives CDR1 LGHNA, CDR2 YNFKEQ. Losses at the gene ends were 7 bases for V and 1 base for J; bases not matched to a gene: 17. This CDR3 contains 20 residues. DNA of the CDR3: TGTGCCAGCACCCGGAGTTTACTAGCGGGAGGGCCAGATGGCACAGATACGCAGTATTTT. Amino acids: CASTRSLLAGGPDGTDTQYF.

The chain joins TRBV11-2 to TRBJ2-2; D is possibly TRBD2 (6 bases). CDR3 length: 16 amino acids. CDR1 and CDR2 (germline): SGHAT, FQNNGV. Trimming stripped 5 bases from V and 2 bases from J, with 15 bases between. The CDR3 coding sequence is TGTGCCAGCAGCCGGGACGGGGGTATTAACACCGGGGAGCTGTTTTTT. This translates into CASSRDGGINTGELFF.

The chain employs TRBV11-2 and TRBJ1-6; the D gene is possibly TRBD1 (5 bases). The V end lost 5 bases, the J end lost 3 bases, and 14 bases lay between the germline ends. Germline V gives CDR1 SGHAT, CDR2 FQNNGV. The CDR3 extends over 16 amino acids. The CDR3 coding sequence is TGTGCCAGCAGCCTGCTACAGGAGAACTATAATTCACCCCTCCACTTT. Translation gives CASSLLQENYNSPLHF.

The chain uses TRBV27 and TRBJ2-6, with TRBD1 identical over 7 bases. CDR3 length: 17 residues. In germline, CDR1 is MNHEY, CDR2 SMNVEV (reference sequence). V trimming: 4 bases; J trimming: 1 base; junction bases outside the gene matches: 7. The CDR3 sequence is CASSYGQVQSGANVLTF. The CDR3 DNA follows: TGTGCCAGCAGTTATGGACAGGTTCAATCTGGGGCCAACGTCCTGACTTTC.

The chain is built from TRBV11-2 and TRBJ1-5; no definite D call. Trimming removed 0 bases from V and 7 bases from J, with 13 bases in between. This CDR3 is 15 amino acids long. Germline CDR1 is SGHAT and CDR2 is FQNNGV. CDR3: CASSLDLRSGQPQHF. For the CDR3, the DNA is TGTGCCAGCAGCTTAGATCTAAGGAGCGGGCAGCCCCAGCATTTT.

The chain couples TRBV9 to TRBJ2-1, with TRBD2 identical over 13 bases. CDR3 size: 15 residues. Germline V gives CDR1 SGDLS, CDR2 YYNGEE. The V segment lost 3 bases and the J segment 7 bases; nucleotides outside the gene matches: 4. The CDR3 sequence: CASSAGTSGINEQFF. CDR3 in DNA: TGTGCCAGCAGCGCCGGGACTAGCGGGATTAATGAGCAGTTCTTC.

The chain uses TRBV28 and TRBJ1-2; possibly TRBD1 for D (6 bases). Germline values: CDR1 MDHEN, CDR2 SYDVKM. The V gene lost 6 bases and the J gene lost 5 bases, with 10 bases spanning the gap. The CDR3 covers 12 residues. The CDR3 DNA reads TGTGCCAGCAGACCACAGGGATATGGCTACACCTTC. It is translated as CASRPQGYGYTF.

The chain links TRBV4-3 to TRBJ2-7, with D perhaps matching TRBD2 (5 bases). This CDR3 is built from 15 residues. The V and J ends lost 0 bases and 1 base respectively, with 10 bases between them. CDR1 and CDR2 (germline): LGHNA, YSLEER. The CDR3 region is CASSQDTLASYEQYF. The CDR3 region has the DNA TGCGCCAGCAGCCAAGATACCCTAGCATCCTACGAGCAGTACTTC.

The V gene is TRBV20-1, the J gene TRBJ1-1; 7 bases fit TRBD1. The V segment lost 8 bases and the J segment 5 bases; nucleotides outside the gene matches: 5. The germline V gene encodes CDR1 DFQATT and CDR2 SNEGSKA (reference sequence). CDR3 size: 11 residues. The CDR3 DNA reads TGCAGTACAAACAGGGGAACTGAAGCTTTCTTT. This codes for CSTNRGTEAFF.

This clone was observed a few times. V usage is TRBV15 and J usage is TRBJ1-1; D is possibly TRBD1 (5 bases). CDR1 is LNHNV, CDR2 YYDKDF, per germline (reference sequence). This CDR3 has 14 amino acids. V lost 0 bases to trimming and J lost 7 bases, with 12 bases between them. The CDR3 loop is CATSRDGAGVEAFF. The CDR3, as DNA: TGTGCCACCAGCAGAGATGGGGCAGGCGTTGAAGCTTTCTTT.

The chain is built from TRBV9 and TRBJ2-7; 12 bases are shared with TRBD2. The CDR3 length is 14 residues. Germline-derived CDR1 and CDR2 are SGDLS and YYNGEE. V shed 3 bases and J 6 bases; nucleotides not matched to a gene: 4. The CDR3 reads CASSALLAGGEQYF. In nucleotides, the CDR3 is TGTGCCAGCAGCGCTCTACTAGCGGGAGGCGAGCAGTACTTC.

The chain carries TRBV6-1 and TRBJ1-2; maybe TRBD1 (5 bases). CDR3 length: 15 residues. V dropped 3 bases and J dropped 8 bases, with 19 bases sitting between them. Looked up from germline, CDR1 is MNHNS and CDR2 is SASEGT. This chain's CDR3 is CASSDSRVIVRGYTF. DNA for the CDR3: TGTGCCAGCAGTGATTCCAGGGTTATAGTCAGGGGCTACACCTTC.

This clone was seen just once. The CDR3 is CASSPPRGQGVGNQPQHF. The CDR3 DNA reads as TGCGCCAGCAGCCCTCCTCGAGGACAGGGTGTAGGCAATCAGCCCCAGCATTTT. This chain joins TRBV4-1 and TRBJ1-5; 8 bases align to TRBD1. After removal of 4 bases from V and 2 bases from J, the junction contained 13 bases not matched to a gene. Per germline, CDR1 MGHRA and CDR2 YSYEKL. This CDR3 contains 18 residues.